What follows describes a single TCR beta chain. The V segment lost 1 base and the J segment 7 bases; nucleotides outside the gene matches: 2. Per the germline V gene, CDR1 is MGHDK and CDR2 is SYGVNS. There are 15 residues in the CDR3. The sample comes from a study of blood T cell repertoires in COVID-19. Overall study context: Samples representing acute and convalescent COVID-19 were sourced from the United States, Italy and Spain. Sources were T cells, B-cell-depleted T cells, or PBMCs; the material itself was cDNA or gDNA.

Patients of the Seattle cohort, enrolled during active infection, were followed longitudinally. In the study's own analysis: Cell counts per sample came from amplifying reference gene primers. Generated by immunoSEQ multiplex PCR, the TCRdb table keeps only in-frame clones and is missing some. For V, J and clone size, that table is used; D and trimming come from the DNA. The sample gives roughly 200,000 clones, approximately 80% of which show up once; roughly a tenth is in the top ten. The receptor was derived from a woman of 80 years or more with COVID-19, enrolled during active disease. The sample comprised peripheral blood. The V gene is TRBV25-1, the J gene TRBJ2-1; 12 bases fit TRBD2. The CDR3 nucleotides are TGTGCCAGCAGTGAATTTACTAGCGGGAGGAATGAGCAGTTCTTC. It codes for CASSEFTSGRNEQFF.